These 13 T cell receptor beta chains were all obtained from the same sample, sequenced in a study of shared clonotypes between healthy human individuals. Clones were read by immunoSEQ multiplex PCR, and TCRdb kept only the in-frame ones, dropping some. Of hundreds of thousands of clones in the sample, approximately 71% are singletons; the top ten hold about 11%. Source material: PBMCs. The receptors originated from a woman aged 35 to 49 in good health. Some clones in this sample may be carry-over from other donors' samples.

This rearrangement joins TRBV18 to TRBJ2-1, with D maybe TRBD1 (7 bases). The CDR3 loop spans 21 amino acids. Trimming shortened V by 4 bases and J by 4 bases, and 32 bases separated the two germline ends. Looked up from germline, CDR1 is KGHSH and CDR2 is LQKENI. The CDR3: CASSRTPGQQGAGERYNEQFF. For the CDR3, the DNA is TGTGCCAGCTCACGAACGCCGGGACAGCAAGGAGCGGGCGAGCGGTACAATGAGCAGTTCTTC.

Only one count was recorded for this clone. Additional DNA sequences in this sample encode the identical CDR3. The chain has TRBV6-5 and TRBJ1-1; D is uncertain. CDR1 is MNHEY, CDR2 SVGAGI, per germline. V was shortened by 5 bases and J by 3 bases, with 10 bases between the two germline ends. The CDR3 runs to 13 residues. This CDR3 is CASSRGRDTEAFF. For the CDR3, the DNA is TGTGCCAGCAGTCGCGGACGGGACACTGAAGCTTTCTTT.

This clone has just one count. The chain couples TRBV19 to TRBJ1-5; D not certain. Germline V gene data show CDR1 as LNHDA and CDR2 as SQIVND (reference sequence). The germline V and J ends were trimmed by 4 bases and 1 base, with 2 bases remaining between them. The CDR3 loop spans 12 amino acids. The CDR3 spells CASSRSNQPQHF. For the CDR3, the DNA is TGTGCCAGTAGTAGAAGCAATCAGCCCCAGCATTTT.

Turning to this clone: This likely came from a read error, as a far larger clone is one base away. V is TRBV7-3 and J is TRBJ1-2; 7 nucleotides line up with TRBD1. The CDR3 length is 14 residues. Germline V gene sequence: CDR1 SGHTA, CDR2 FQGTGA. V shed 5 bases and J 4 bases; nucleotides not matched to a gene: 7. CDR3 sequence reads: CASSQDRVGYGYTF. The DNA for the CDR3 is TGTGCCAGCAGCCAAGACAGGGTGGGCTATGGCTACACCTTC.

CDR3 DNA: TGTGCCACCAGCAGATCATCCCAAGACTATGGCTACACCTTC. It codes for CATSRSSQDYGYTF. This chain joins TRBV15 and TRBJ1-2; D uncertain. The V and J ends lost 2 bases and 3 bases respectively, with 10 bases between them. The CDR3 spans 14 residues. Looked up from germline, CDR1 is LNHNV and CDR2 is YYDKDF (reference sequence).

The V gene is TRBV28, the J gene TRBJ1-4; perhaps TRBD1 as D (5 bases). Germline V gives CDR1 MDHEN, CDR2 SYDVKM. This CDR3 spans 15 amino acids. V dropped 3 bases and J dropped 5 bases, with 13 bases sitting between them. CDR3 DNA: TGTGCCAGCAGTTTCCCCGCCAGGGCAAATGAAAAACTGTTTTTT. This encodes CASSFPARANEKLFF.

The chain employs TRBV19 and TRBJ2-3, with D perhaps given as TRBD1 or TRBD2 (6 bases each). Between the trimmed V and J ends, which lost 3 bases and 1 base, there was a span of 14 bases. The CDR3 contains 16 residues. The germline V gene has CDR1 LNHDA and CDR2 SQIVND (reference sequence). The CDR3 DNA reads as TGTGCCAGTAGTATCCGGAGGGGGAGCGGCACAGATACGCAGTATTTT. It is translated as CASSIRRGSGTDTQYF. Full variable domain (rest looked up from reference TRBV19 and TRBJ2-3): DGGITQSPKYLFRKEGQNVTLSCEQNLNHDAMYWYRQDPGQGLRLIYYSQIVNDFQKGDIAEGYSVSREKKESFPLTVTSAQKNPTAFYLCASSIRRGSGTDTQYFGPGTRLTVL.

The chain uses TRBV19 and TRBJ2-7; D is possibly TRBD1 or TRBD2 (5 bases each). Per germline, CDR1 LNHDA and CDR2 SQIVND (reference sequence). V dropped 1 base and J dropped 3 bases, with 7 bases sitting between them. CDR3 length: 13 residues. The CDR3 here is CASSIGGNYEQYF. CDR3 DNA sequence: TGTGCCAGTAGTATAGGGGGGAACTACGAGCAGTACTTC.

Regarding this clone: A much larger clone lies one base from this, so it may be a read error. This rearrangement joins TRBV30 to TRBJ1-2, with D possibly TRBD1 on 5 matching bases. Germline V gene lookup returns CDR1 GTSNPN and CDR2 SVGIG (reference sequence). V shed 5 bases and J shed 6 bases, with 16 bases lying between them. The CDR3 extends over 13 amino acids. The CDR3 coding sequence is TGTGCCTGGTCCACCAGGGCGCGGAATGGCTACACCTTC. It yields the protein CAWSTRARNGYTF.

This clone was picked up many times. The chain couples TRBV5-4 to TRBJ1-2, with 7 bases aligning to TRBD1. The CDR3 length is 15 residues. V shed 4 bases and J 0 bases; nucleotides not matched to a gene: 6. From germline, CDR1 is SGHNT and CDR2 YYREEE (reference sequence). CDR3 amino acids: CASSLGDRANYGYTF. The DNA for the CDR3 is TGTGCCAGCAGCCTCGGGGACAGAGCTAACTATGGCTACACCTTC.

This clone showed up just a few times. This chain links TRBV7-2 with TRBJ1-5, with D possibly being TRBD1 (5 bases). V was cut by 2 bases and J by 0 bases, with 14 bases left in between. CDR3 length equals 17 residues. Per germline, CDR1 SGHTA and CDR2 FQGNSA. In DNA form, the CDR3 reads TGTGCCAGCAGCTTACGGTCAGGGCCCTATAGCAATCAGCCCCAGCATTTT. It yields the protein CASSLRSGPYSNQPQHF.

The J gene is TRBJ1-2, the V gene TRBV5-1, with 9 positions matching TRBD1. V gave up 3 bases and J gave up 8 bases; unmatched junction bases: 8. The CDR3 is made up of 14 amino acids. The germline CDR1 and CDR2 sequences are SGHRS and YFSETQ. The CDR3 here is CASSSGTGTGGYTF. CDR3 bases: TGCGCCAGCAGCTCAGGGACAGGGACAGGCGGCTACACCTTC.

About this clone itself: A far larger clone lies a single base away; this is likely a read error. Other DNA sequences within the sample encode an identical CDR3. This chain links TRBV10-2 with TRBJ2-5, with a tentative D call TRBD2 (6 bases). The germline CDR1 and CDR2 sequences are WSHSY and SAAADI. This CDR3 has 14 amino acids. V lost 3 bases and J 7 bases, leaving 15 bases between the germline ends. The CDR3 protein is CASSDNRRDGTQYF. The CDR3 coding sequence is TGCGCCAGCAGTGACAACCGGCGGGATGGGACCCAGTACTTC.